This T cell receptor (beta chain) stems from a study of monozygotic twins with inflammatory bowel disease. The length of the CDR3 is 15 residues. Germline values: CDR1 SEHNR, CDR2 FQNEAQ (reference sequence). Each TCR library consumed 3500 ng of total RNA. A 6-nucleotide sample barcode was carried by the UMIs, which template switching added. TCRdb derives one entry per CDR3 protein from the 5' RACE reads, leaving out DNA. The sample is made up of about 200,000 distinct CDR3 sequences, and the top ten hold 7.5% to 8% of it. The sequence came from a human donor with ulcerative colitis or Crohn's disease, or a healthy co-twin of an affected twin (not recorded which). The gene calls are TRBV7-9 and TRBJ2-7; TCRdb's D gene call, TRBD2, goes unchecked for lack of DNA. The sequenced material came from blood. The CDR3 reads CASSLTSFLLQEQYF.